The TCR beta chain described here comes from a study of beta chain features in type 1 diabetes. Broader study findings: Shorter TCRB CDR3s, moderately but significantly so, were found in Type 1 diabetes patients in all four CD4+ subsets.

Reverse transcription of all isolated RNA meant that expressed TCRB transcripts were sequenced. The protocol was immunoSEQ multiplex PCR, while the TCRdb copy is restricted to in-frame clones and leaves out a portion. This table has a few hundred thousand clones, 9.6% appearing once. The CDR3 is 15 residues long. The V end was cut by 1 base, the J end by 4 bases, with 13 bases between. Germline V gives CDR1 KGHSH, CDR2 LQKENI. The table lists this clone with many counts. The antigen is unknown. The receptor was derived from a man aged 25 to 45 with type 1 diabetes. Sample: central memory CD4+ T cells from blood. This sequence joins TRBV18 and TRBJ2-5, with D perhaps assigned TRBD1 or TRBD2 (5 bases each). The CDR3 reads CASSPRSRERETQYF. The CDR3 DNA reads as TGTGCCAGCTCACCACGAAGCAGGGAGAGAGAGACCCAGTACTTC.